One sample yielded the 22 T cell receptor beta chains listed below, sequenced in a study of regulatory T cells in long-lasting Graves disease (dated by TCRdb to about 2021). The sample's time point label is to be understood as: persistent/refractory GD, antithyroid drugs over 5 years with positive TRAb. RNA was extracted from PBMCs in TRIzol for both TCR sequencing and RNA sequencing. The library was generated by multiplex PCR. Sequencing used an Illumina HiSeq 4000. To build TCR beta libraries, CDR3 regions were amplified by Arm-PCR using iRepertoire HTBI primers. TCRdb redid the processing of the public reads, applying fastp at Q25 and MiXCR, and retained in-frame beta chains. Rows are unified per CDR3 protein, each entry keeping the most common DNA and genes. A total of more than 350,000 distinct CDR3 sequences appear in this sample, roughly a fifth of them only once. The ten biggest clones cover roughly an eighth of the sample.

Sequenced here: peripheral blood mononuclear cells (PBMCs), sampled when the disease was refractory, from a patient treated with antithyroid drugs. The receptors here all came from a female donor with Graves disease.

This clonotype has ten or more counts. The V call is TRBV28, the J call TRBJ2-7; D might be TRBD1 (6 bases). The CDR3 is 14 amino acids. Trimming removed 6 bases at V and 0 bases at J, with 12 bases between. Germline loops: CDR1 MDHEN, CDR2 SYDVKM. CDR3 DNA sequence: TGTGCCAGCAGCACAGACAGGTTCTCCTACGAGCAGTACTTC. It codes for CASSTDRFSYEQYF. Full variable domain (rest looked up from reference TRBV28 and TRBJ2-7): DVKVTQSSRYLVKRTGEKVFLECVQDMDHENMFWYRQDPGLGLRLIYFSYDVKMKEKGDIPEGYSVSREKKERFSLILESASTNQTSMYLCASSTDRFSYEQYFGPGTRLTVT.

A few counts support this clonotype. The rearrangement links TRBV11-1 to TRBJ2-1, with 7 bases identical to TRBD2. With V trimmed by 6 bases and J by 6 bases, 11 bases remained unmatched. The CDR3 totals 15 residues. CDR1 and CDR2 from the germline V gene are SGHAT and FQDESV (reference sequence). The CDR3 loop is CASRGTSDVFNEQFF. The CDR3 DNA sequence: TGTGCCAGCAGGGGAACTAGCGACGTGTTCAATGAGCAGTTCTTC.

This clonotype was counted a single time. The J gene is TRBJ2-4, the V gene TRBV19; D is possibly TRBD2 (5 bases). Germline loops: CDR1 LNHDA, CDR2 SQIVND (reference sequence). The V and J ends lost 3 bases and 1 base respectively, with 7 bases between them. The CDR3 is 14 residues long. The CDR3 here is CASSISGAKNIQYF. The CDR3 DNA reads TGTGCCAGTAGTATTTCGGGGGCCAAAAACATTCAGTACTTC.

This clonotype was seen a few times. The chain joins TRBV20-1 to TRBJ2-3; D remains ambiguous. This CDR3 region has 15 residues. The germline V gene encodes CDR1 DFQATT and CDR2 SNEGSKA (reference sequence). Trimming removed 5 bases at V and 0 bases at J, with 15 bases between. The CDR3 here is CSALPVGPSTDTQYF. The CDR3 coding sequence is TGCAGTGCTCTCCCCGTAGGACCTAGCACAGATACGCAGTATTTT.

This rearrangement joins TRBV5-6 to TRBJ2-7, with 7 nucleotides matching TRBD2. Trimming at V came to 2 bases and at J to 7 bases, leaving 9 bases not matched to a gene. The length of the CDR3 is 14 residues. The germline V gene has CDR1 SGHDT and CDR2 YYEEEE. CDR3 nucleotide sequence: TGTGCCAGCAGCTTCCGGGGGGTATTGAGTGAGCAGTACTTC. Translating gives CASSFRGVLSEQYF. The full variable domain, completed using reference TRBV5-6 and TRBJ2-7, is DAGVTQSPTHLIKTRGQQVTLRCSPKSGHDTVSWYQQALGQGPQFIFQYYEEEERQRGNFPDRFSGHQFPNYSSELNVNALLLGDSALYLCASSFRGVLSEQYFGPGTRLTVT.

This clonotype was observed many times. The chain has TRBV7-2 and TRBJ1-2, with 7 bases that match TRBD1. Trimming removed 5 bases from V and 2 bases from J; junction bases left unmatched: 5. There are 14 residues in the CDR3. The germline CDR1 and CDR2 sequences are SGHTA and FQGNSA. The CDR3 sequence is CASSADRENYGYTF. CDR3 nucleotide sequence: TGTGCCAGCAGCGCAGACAGGGAAAACTATGGCTACACCTTC. Supplemented by reference TRBV7-2 and TRBJ1-2, the full variable domain reads GAGVSQSPSNKVTEKGKDVELRCDPISGHTALYWYRQSLGQGLEFLIYFQGNSAPDKSGLPSDRFSAERTGGSVSTLTIQRTQQEDSAVYLCASSADRENYGYTFGSGTRLTVV.

This rearrangement joins TRBV10-3 to TRBJ2-7; unclear D gene. The germline V gene encodes CDR1 ENHRY and CDR2 SYGVKD. V was trimmed by 3 bases and J by 6 bases, leaving 12 bases between them. This CDR3 contains 13 residues. In DNA, the CDR3 is TGTGCCATCAGTGATGCTGGGAAAACCGAGCAGTACTTC. It translates to CAISDAGKTEQYF.

This clonotype was found many times. The final CDR3 position lacks the conserved phenylalanine or tryptophan, pointing to a likely read error. The rearrangement uses TRBV20-1 and TRBJ2-5; TRBD2 is a possible D gene (5 bases). CDR3 length equals 15 residues. Per the germline V gene, CDR1 is DFQATT and CDR2 is SNEGSKA (reference sequence). V gave up 0 bases and J gave up 3 bases, with 14 bases separating them. The CDR3 DNA sequence: TGCAGTGCTAGAGATCGGGTTCGGGGAGAAGAGACCCAGTACCTC. It specifies CSARDRVRGEETQYL.

This clonotype was found many times. V is TRBV6-1 and J is TRBJ2-5; unclear D gene. The CDR3 contains 13 residues. The V and J ends lost 5 bases and 7 bases respectively, with 14 bases between them. Germline CDR1 reads MNHNS; CDR2 reads SASEGT. In DNA, the CDR3 is TGTGCCAGCAGTCTAGAATCGTTAGGGACCCAGTACTTC. Encoded protein: CASSLESLGTQYF.

The chain is built from TRBV7-9 and TRBJ2-7; perhaps TRBD1 as D (5 bases). Germline V gives CDR1 SEHNR, CDR2 FQNEAQ (reference sequence). The CDR3 totals 11 residues. With 6 bases removed from V and 6 bases from J, the gap between germline ends came to 9 bases. CDR3 protein: CASSTTGEQYF. Here the CDR3 DNA reads TGTGCCAGCAGTACAACAGGCGAGCAGTACTTC. The full variable domain, rest sourced from reference TRBV7-9 and TRBJ2-7, is DTGVSQNPRHKITKRGQNVTFRCDPISEHNRLYWYRQTLGQGPEFLTYFQNEAQLEKSRLLSDRFSAERPKGSFSTLEIQRTEQGDSAMYLCASSTTGEQYFGPGTRLTVT.

This clonotype has ten or more counts. The CDR3 DNA reads as TGTGCCGGGACCAGAGACTATAATTCACCCCTCCACTTT. It yields the protein CAGTRDYNSPLHF. The chain carries TRBV6-1 and TRBJ1-6; tentative D call: TRBD1 (5 bases). V lost 11 bases to trimming and J lost 3 bases, with 11 bases between them. Germline CDR1 MNHNS, CDR2 SASEGT. The CDR3 extends over 13 amino acids.

V is TRBV29-1 and J is TRBJ2-4; 10 bases agree with TRBD2. This CDR3 has 17 residues. CDR1 and CDR2 (germline): SQVTM, ANQGSEA. Trimming removed 6 bases from V and 3 bases from J; junction bases left unmatched: 14. The CDR3 DNA reads as TGCAGCGTGGGATCCCTAGCGGGAGCGAACGGCAAAAACATTCAGTACTTC. The encoded protein is CSVGSLAGANGKNIQYF.

V usage is TRBV19 and J usage is TRBJ2-5, with D tentatively TRBD1 or TRBD2 (5 bases each). Trimming removed 4 bases from V and 4 bases from J, with 13 bases in between. The CDR3 runs 14 residues. The germline CDR1 and CDR2 sequences are LNHDA and SQIVND (reference sequence). CDR3 protein: CASSSSAGAETQYF. In DNA form, the CDR3 reads TGTGCCAGTAGTAGCTCCGCCGGGGCAGAGACCCAGTACTTC.

This clonotype was found a few times. The chain recombines TRBV19 with TRBJ2-7, with D possibly TRBD2 on 6 matching bases. The ends were cut back, 3 bases at V and 3 bases at J, with 12 bases in the middle. From germline, CDR1 is LNHDA and CDR2 SQIVND (reference sequence). The CDR3 is made up of 14 amino acids. Here the CDR3 DNA reads TGTGCCAGTAGTATTGGCGGGATGGGCTACGAGCAGTACTTC. As protein: CASSIGGMGYEQYF.

This chain connects TRBV28 to TRBJ2-7; no clear D gene. The CDR3 covers 15 residues. The V gene lost 6 bases and the J gene lost 2 bases, with 17 bases spanning the gap. The germline V gene has CDR1 MDHEN and CDR2 SYDVKM. The CDR3 protein is CASSLKIARTYEQYF. For the CDR3, the DNA is TGTGCCAGCAGCTTAAAAATTGCCCGAACCTACGAGCAGTACTTC.

This clonotype was found a few times. The chain employs TRBV19 and TRBJ1-6; a possible D gene is TRBD1 (5 bases). V gave up 10 bases and J gave up 0 bases, with 13 bases separating them. The germline V gene encodes CDR1 LNHDA and CDR2 SQIVND (reference sequence). There are 15 residues in the CDR3. CDR3 DNA: TGTGCCACAAAGACAGCGAGCTCCTATAATTCACCCCTCCACTTT. Translation: CATKTASSYNSPLHF.

This clonotype was observed many times. V usage is TRBV20-1 and J usage is TRBJ1-4, with D unclear. Trimming cost V 3 bases and J 8 bases, with 10 bases left between them. This CDR3 region has 12 residues. Germline loops: CDR1 DFQATT, CDR2 SNEGSKA (reference sequence). CDR3 coding DNA: TGCAGTGCTAGGACGGCTGGCGAAAAACTGTTTTTT. It is translated as CSARTAGEKLFF.

This clonotype was detected many times. V and J are TRBV6-2 or TRBV6-3 and TRBJ2-5; 8 positions agree with TRBD1. The CDR3 length is 13 residues. Per the germline V gene, CDR1 is MNHEY and CDR2 is SVGEGT. V shed 5 bases and J 5 bases; nucleotides not matched to a gene: 4. The CDR3: CASSDRTGETQYF. CDR3 DNA: TGTGCCAGCAGTGACAGGACAGGGGAGACCCAGTACTTC.

The chain combines TRBV4-1 with TRBJ2-7; possible D gene TRBD2, 6 bases. V was cut by 1 base and J by 1 base, with 11 bases left in between. The CDR3 totals 15 residues. Per the germline V gene, CDR1 is MGHRA and CDR2 is YSYEKL. The CDR3 sequence: CASSQGAGTSYEQYF. In DNA, the CDR3 is TGCGCCAGCAGCCAAGGGGCAGGGACTTCCTACGAGCAGTACTTC.

This clonotype appeared a few times. This rearrangement joins TRBV19 to TRBJ2-2, with D perhaps TRBD2 (7 bases). Germline CDR1 LNHDA, CDR2 SQIVND (reference sequence). V gave up 7 bases and J gave up 6 bases, with 18 bases separating them. CDR3 length: 15 residues. CDR3 bases: TGTGCCAGTAAGGGTGGCGGGGGCAAGCCCGGGGAGCTGTTTTTT. Protein product: CASKGGGGKPGELFF.

This chain links TRBV20-1 with TRBJ2-7; the match to TRBD1 covers 7 bases. The CDR3 is 16 amino acids. In germline, CDR1 is DFQATT, CDR2 SNEGSKA (reference sequence). V dropped 0 bases and J dropped 0; count of bases not matched to a gene: 8. CDR3 sequence (DNA): TGCAGTGCTAGAGAATTCGTGACAGGGAGCTCCTACGAGCAGTACTTC. Translating gives CSAREFVTGSSYEQYF.

In its sample, this clonotype was seen many times. The chain recombines TRBV27 with TRBJ2-5; TRBD1 aligns across 7 bases. CDR1 and CDR2 from the germline V gene are MNHEY and SMNVEV (reference sequence). V lost 4 bases to trimming and J lost 0 bases; unmatched junction nucleotides: 5. This CDR3 region has 15 residues. In DNA, the CDR3 is TGTGCCAGCAGTTCGGGACAGTTTTACCAAGAGACCCAGTACTTC. Its protein is CASSSGQFYQETQYF.